This entry features one TCR beta chain sequence. Its antigen target is currently unknown. Within one base of it there is no much larger clone, and no base qualities were kept. The method behind the library was PCR. Data came from a NextSeq 500. Bulk TCR libraries were made following a previously described method, with the TCR primers given in Table S5. The Qiagen AllPrep DNA/RNA kit was used to purify total RNA. Before analysis, reads from multiple sequencing runs of the same library were pooled. The authors processed their data as follows. Reads were retained only if their TCR constant sequence matched exactly, and those retained reads were trimmed to 150 nt and grouped according to their 12-nt molecular barcodes. Reads in each barcode group were sub-clustered using a 15% Levenshtein threshold, and a quality-weighted consensus sequence was built for each RNA molecule. Non-functional sequences were excluded, and lower-count sequences lying one edit away from another sequence were also excluded. Based on a fit of two negative binomial distributions, barcode sub-clusters having less than 20% of the maximum read count were discarded. TCRdb reanalyzed the raw reads on its own, using fastp at Q25 for trimming and MiXCR for clone calling, and kept in-frame beta chains. Identical CDR3 protein sequences are pooled into one entry, listed with their most common genes and DNA. TCRdb, rather than the study authors, made the V and J calls. This sample has about 500,000 distinct CDR3 sequences in its table, and about 26% of those were observed once. Together, the top ten hold around 0.78% of the sample.

Inclusive of the bounding cysteine and phenylalanine, the CDR3 is 14 residues long. Kept here is only the CDR3 DNA, which spans 42 bases and is read in frame from base 1. Looking up the germline V gene (reference sequence) yields CDR1 LGHDT and CDR2 YNNKEL. Trimming removed 1 base from V and 3 bases from J, leaving 10 bases between the germline ends. This sample is part of a study of molecular identifiers for immune sequencing clone quantification listed by TCRdb under 2018. About the investigation overall: For a replicate experiment, the RNA from either around 20,000 or 99,000 naive CD8 T cells was divided into five aliquots, and four of those aliquots went on to sequencing. This methods study benchmarked molecular-identifier clustering-based TCR repertoire sequencing (MIDCIRS) and TCR RNA copy counting, using CD8 T cells to do so. Summary of the overall study and its limitations: Spiked-in Jurkat TCR RNA (10 copies' worth), which is not part of the donor repertoire, was contained in the naive libraries. In CMV-specific effector cells, clones with more than 20 RNA copies accounted for over 97% of molecules, whereas in naive cells such clones accounted for under 1%. Without barcode sub-clustering, chimeric consensus sequences inflated TCR diversity; chimeras reached as high as 47%. A single cell's worth of spiked-in Jurkat TCR RNA was reported detectable even among 850,000 to 1,000,000 naive CD8 T cells. Highly expanded clone sizes could be underestimated if identical TCR molecules share a barcode. Modeling gave about 3.2 recovered TCR RNA copies per cell versus about ten by digital PCR, implying roughly 29% capture efficiency.

Libraries of naive CD8 T cells were built from about 19,000 to 1,100,000 sorted cells, with 10%, 30% or 50% of the purified RNA used. Naive CD8 T cells, defined as CD8+CD4-CCR7+CD45RA+, were FACS-sorted into RLT Plus buffer on a BD FACSAria II. Roughly ten TCR copies' worth of Jurkat RNA were spiked into roughly 17,000-1,100,000 naive CD8 T cell samples to test detection sensitivity. CD8 T cells were enriched using RosetteSep CD8+ T Cell Enrichment Cocktail and Ficoll-Paque, and the enriched cells then underwent ACK red cell lysis. Material for sequencing was naive CD8+ T cells from blood, with Jurkat cell RNA spiked in. The sample's cell subset or site label, decoded: FACS-sorted CD8+CD4-CCR7+CD45RA+ naive T cells. Recombination linked TRBV3-1 to TRBJ2-7; the D gene remains uncertain. The sequence was obtained from a human donor in good health. Some libraries in this study had Jurkat cell RNA spiked in. The CDR3 region: CASSQGPELYEQYF. At the DNA level, the sequence is TGTGCCAGCAGCCAAGGACCCGAACTCTACGAGCAGTACTTC.